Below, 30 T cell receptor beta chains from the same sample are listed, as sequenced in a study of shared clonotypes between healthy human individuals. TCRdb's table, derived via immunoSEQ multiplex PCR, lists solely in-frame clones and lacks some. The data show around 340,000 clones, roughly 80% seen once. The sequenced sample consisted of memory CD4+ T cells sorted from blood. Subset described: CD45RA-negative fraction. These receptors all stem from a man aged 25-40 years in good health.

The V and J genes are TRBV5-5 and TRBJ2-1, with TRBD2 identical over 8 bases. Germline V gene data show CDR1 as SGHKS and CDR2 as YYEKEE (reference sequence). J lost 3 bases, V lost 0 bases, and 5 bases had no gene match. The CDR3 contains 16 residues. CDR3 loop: CASSLAASGFYNEQFF. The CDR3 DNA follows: TGTGCCAGCAGCTTGGCGGCTAGCGGGTTCTACAATGAGCAGTTCTTC.

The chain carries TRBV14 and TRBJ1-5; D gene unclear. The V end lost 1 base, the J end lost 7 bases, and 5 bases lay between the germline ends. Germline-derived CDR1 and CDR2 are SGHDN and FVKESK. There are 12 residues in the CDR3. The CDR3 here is CASSQVGQPQHF. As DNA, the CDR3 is TGTGCCAGCAGCCAAGTGGGACAGCCCCAGCATTTT.

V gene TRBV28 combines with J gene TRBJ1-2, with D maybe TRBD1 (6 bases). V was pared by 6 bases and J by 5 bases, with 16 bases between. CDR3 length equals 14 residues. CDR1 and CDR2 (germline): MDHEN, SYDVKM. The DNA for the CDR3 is TGTGCCAGCAGGTCCGGGACAAACCTTTATGGCTACACCTTC. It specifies CASRSGTNLYGYTF.

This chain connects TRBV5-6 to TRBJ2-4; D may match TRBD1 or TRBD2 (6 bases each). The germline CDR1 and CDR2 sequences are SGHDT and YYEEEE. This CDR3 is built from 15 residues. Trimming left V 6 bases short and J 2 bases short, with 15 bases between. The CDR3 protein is CASTLEGGPKNIQYF. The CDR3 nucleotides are TGTGCCAGCACCCTAGAGGGGGGCCCCAAAAACATTCAGTACTTC.

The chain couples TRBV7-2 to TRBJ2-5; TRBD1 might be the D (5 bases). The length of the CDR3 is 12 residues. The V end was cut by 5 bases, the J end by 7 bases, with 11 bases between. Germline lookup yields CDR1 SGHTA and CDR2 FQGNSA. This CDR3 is CASSPGQGTQYF. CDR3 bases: TGTGCCAGCAGCCCCGGTCAGGGGACCCAGTACTTC.

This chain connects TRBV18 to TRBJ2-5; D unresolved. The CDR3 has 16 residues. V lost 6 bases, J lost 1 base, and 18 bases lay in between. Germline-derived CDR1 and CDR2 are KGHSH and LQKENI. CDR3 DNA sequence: TGTGCCAGCTCTCAATCAGGATTTCGTTCCCAAGAGACCCAGTACTTC. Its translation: CASSQSGFRSQETQYF.

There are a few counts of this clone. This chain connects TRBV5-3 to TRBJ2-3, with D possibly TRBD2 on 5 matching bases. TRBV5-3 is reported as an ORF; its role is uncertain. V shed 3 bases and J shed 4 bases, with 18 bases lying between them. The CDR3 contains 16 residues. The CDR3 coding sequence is TGTGCCAGAAGCTACCCTAGCCGAACCTCTCCAGATACGCAGTATTTT. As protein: CARSYPSRTSPDTQYF.

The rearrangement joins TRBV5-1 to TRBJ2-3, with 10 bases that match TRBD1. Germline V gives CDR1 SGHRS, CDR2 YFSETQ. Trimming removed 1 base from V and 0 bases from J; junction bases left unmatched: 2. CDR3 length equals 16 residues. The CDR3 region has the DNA TGCGCCAGCAGCTTGTGGGACAGGGGAAGCACAGATACGCAGTATTTT. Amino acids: CASSLWDRGSTDTQYF.

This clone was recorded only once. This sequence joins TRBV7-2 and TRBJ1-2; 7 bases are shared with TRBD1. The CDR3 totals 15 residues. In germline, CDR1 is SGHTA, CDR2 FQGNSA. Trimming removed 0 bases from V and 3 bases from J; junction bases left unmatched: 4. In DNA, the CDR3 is TGTGCCAGCAGCTTAGCGGCAGGGGGGGACTATGGCTACACCTTC. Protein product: CASSLAAGGDYGYTF.

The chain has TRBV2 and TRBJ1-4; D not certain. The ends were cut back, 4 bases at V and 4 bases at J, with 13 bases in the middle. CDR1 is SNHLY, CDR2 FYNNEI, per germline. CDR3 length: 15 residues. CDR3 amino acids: CASSVSGRNNEKLFF. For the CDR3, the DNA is TGTGCCAGCAGTGTAAGCGGCAGGAATAATGAAAAACTGTTTTTT.

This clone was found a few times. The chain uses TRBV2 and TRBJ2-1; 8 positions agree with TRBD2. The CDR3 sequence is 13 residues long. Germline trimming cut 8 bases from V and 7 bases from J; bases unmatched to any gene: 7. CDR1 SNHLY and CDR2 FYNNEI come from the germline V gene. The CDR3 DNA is TGTGCCAGCGTAAGCGGGAGATCGAATGAGCAGTTCTTC. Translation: CASVSGRSNEQFF.

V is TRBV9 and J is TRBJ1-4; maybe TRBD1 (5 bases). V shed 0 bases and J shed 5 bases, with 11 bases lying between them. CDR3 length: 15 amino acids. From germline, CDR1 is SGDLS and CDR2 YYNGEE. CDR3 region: CASSVAPGANEKLFF. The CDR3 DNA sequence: TGTGCCAGCAGCGTAGCCCCCGGGGCGAATGAAAAACTGTTTTTT.

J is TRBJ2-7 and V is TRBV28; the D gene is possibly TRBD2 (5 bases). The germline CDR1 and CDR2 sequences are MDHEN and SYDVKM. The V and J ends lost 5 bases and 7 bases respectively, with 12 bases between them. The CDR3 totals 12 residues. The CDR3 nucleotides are TGTGCCAGCAGTCGCCCCCCGGGGGAGCAGTACTTC. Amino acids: CASSRPPGEQYF. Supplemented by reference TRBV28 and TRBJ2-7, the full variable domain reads DVKVTQSSRYLVKRTGEKVFLECVQDMDHENMFWYRQDPGLGLRLIYFSYDVKMKEKGDIPEGYSVSREKKERFSLILESASTNQTSMYLCASSRPPGEQYFGPGTRLTVT.

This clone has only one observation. CDR3 DNA: TGTGCCACCAGCAGAGTCGCTAGCGGTCCCTCCTACGAGCAGTACTTC. Residues: CATSRVASGPSYEQYF. The chain has TRBV15 and TRBJ2-7, with TRBD2 matching 7 bases. The CDR3 loop spans 16 amino acids. Unmatched junction bases numbered 6, after V lost 1 base and J lost 0 bases. CDR1 is LNHNV and CDR2 is YYDKDF in the germline V gene (reference sequence).

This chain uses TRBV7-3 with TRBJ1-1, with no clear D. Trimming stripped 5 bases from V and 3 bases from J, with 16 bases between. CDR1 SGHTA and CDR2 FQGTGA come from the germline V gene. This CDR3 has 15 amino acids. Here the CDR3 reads CASSPNRVRDTEAFF. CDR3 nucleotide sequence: TGTGCCAGCAGCCCTAACCGGGTTCGGGACACTGAAGCTTTCTTT.

For the CDR3, the DNA is TGTGCCAGCAGCTTAAGCGGACTAGCGGGGGGTGTACGTGTGAATACGCAGTATTTT. It translates to CASSLSGLAGGVRVNTQYF. The chain couples TRBV11-3 to TRBJ2-3, with 14 bases identical to TRBD2. The germline V gene encodes CDR1 SGHNT and CDR2 YENEEA. V lost 2 bases, J lost 7 bases, and 14 bases stayed unmatched. The CDR3 is 19 amino acids. Based on the CDR3 plus reference TRBV11-3 and TRBJ2-3, the full variable domain is EAGVVQSPRYKIIEKKQPVAFWCNPISGHNTLYWYLQNLGQGPELLIRYENEEAVDDSQLPKDRFSAERLKGVDSTLKIQPAELGDSAVYLCASSLSGLAGGVRVNTQYFGPGTRLTVL.

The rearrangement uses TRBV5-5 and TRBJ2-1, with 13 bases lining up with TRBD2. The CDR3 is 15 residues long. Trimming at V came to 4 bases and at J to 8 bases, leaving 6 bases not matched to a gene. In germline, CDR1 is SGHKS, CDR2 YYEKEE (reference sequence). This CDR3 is CASSAGLAGVYEQFF. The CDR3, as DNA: TGTGCCAGCAGCGCCGGACTAGCGGGAGTTTATGAGCAGTTCTTC. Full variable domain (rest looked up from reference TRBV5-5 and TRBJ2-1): DAGVTQSPTHLIKTRGQQVTLRCSPISGHKSVSWYQQVLGQGPQFIFQYYEKEERGRGNFPDRFSARQFPNYSSELNVNALLLGDSALYLCASSAGLAGVYEQFFGPGTRLTVL.

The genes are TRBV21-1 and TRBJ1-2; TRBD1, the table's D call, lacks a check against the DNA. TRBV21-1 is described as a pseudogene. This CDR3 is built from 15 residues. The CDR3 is CASSHQMTGRAGYTF. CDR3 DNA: TGTGCCAGCAGCCATCAGATGACAGGGCGTGCGGGCTACACCTTC.

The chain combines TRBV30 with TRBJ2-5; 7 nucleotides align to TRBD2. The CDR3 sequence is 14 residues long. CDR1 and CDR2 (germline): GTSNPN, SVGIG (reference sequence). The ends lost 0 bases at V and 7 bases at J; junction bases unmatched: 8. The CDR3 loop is CAWSVRAGIGTQYF. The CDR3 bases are TGTGCCTGGAGTGTTCGAGCGGGAATAGGGACCCAGTACTTC.

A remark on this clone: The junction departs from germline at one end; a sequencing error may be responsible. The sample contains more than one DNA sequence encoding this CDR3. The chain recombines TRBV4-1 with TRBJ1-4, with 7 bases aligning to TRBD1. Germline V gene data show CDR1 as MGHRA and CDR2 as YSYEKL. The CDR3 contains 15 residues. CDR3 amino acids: CASSQSGTAYEKLFF. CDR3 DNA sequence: TGCGCCAGTAGCCAATCCGGGACAGCATATGAAAAACTGTTTTTT.

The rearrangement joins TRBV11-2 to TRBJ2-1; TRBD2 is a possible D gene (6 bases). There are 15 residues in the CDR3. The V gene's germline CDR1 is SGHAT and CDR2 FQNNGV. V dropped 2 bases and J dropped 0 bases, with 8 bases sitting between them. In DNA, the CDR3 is TGTGCCAGCAGCTTATTAGCGGTCTCCTACAATGAGCAGTTCTTC. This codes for CASSLLAVSYNEQFF.

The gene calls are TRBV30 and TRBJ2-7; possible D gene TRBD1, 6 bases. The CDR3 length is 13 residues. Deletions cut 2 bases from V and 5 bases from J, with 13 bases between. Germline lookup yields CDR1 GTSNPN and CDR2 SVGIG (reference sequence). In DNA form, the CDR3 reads TGTGCCTGGAGTCCCCAACAGGGAAACGAGCAGTACTTC. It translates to CAWSPQQGNEQYF.

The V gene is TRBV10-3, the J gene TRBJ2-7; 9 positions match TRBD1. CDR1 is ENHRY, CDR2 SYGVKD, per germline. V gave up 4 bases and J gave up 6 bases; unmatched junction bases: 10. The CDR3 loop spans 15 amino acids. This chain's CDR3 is CAISGTTGGIGEQYF. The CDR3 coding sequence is TGTGCCATCAGTGGCACGACAGGGGGGATAGGCGAGCAGTACTTC.

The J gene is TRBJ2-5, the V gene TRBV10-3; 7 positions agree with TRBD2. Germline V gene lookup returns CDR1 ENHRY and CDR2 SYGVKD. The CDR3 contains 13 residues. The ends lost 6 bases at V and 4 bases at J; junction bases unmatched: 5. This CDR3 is CAIRGAGAETQYF. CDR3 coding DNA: TGTGCCATCAGGGGCGCGGGAGCAGAGACCCAGTACTTC.

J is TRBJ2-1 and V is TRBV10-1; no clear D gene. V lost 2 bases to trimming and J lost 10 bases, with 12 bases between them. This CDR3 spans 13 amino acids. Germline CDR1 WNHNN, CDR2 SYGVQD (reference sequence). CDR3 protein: CASSEPANLEQFF. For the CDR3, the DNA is TGCGCCAGCAGTGAGCCGGCAAACCTGGAGCAGTTCTTC.

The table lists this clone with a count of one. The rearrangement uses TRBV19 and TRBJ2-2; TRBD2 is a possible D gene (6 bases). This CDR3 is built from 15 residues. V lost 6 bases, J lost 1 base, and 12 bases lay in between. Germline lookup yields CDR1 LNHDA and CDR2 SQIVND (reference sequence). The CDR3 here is CASRRLGGNTGELFF. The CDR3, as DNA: TGTGCCAGTAGAAGATTGGGGGGGAACACCGGGGAGCTGTTTTTT.

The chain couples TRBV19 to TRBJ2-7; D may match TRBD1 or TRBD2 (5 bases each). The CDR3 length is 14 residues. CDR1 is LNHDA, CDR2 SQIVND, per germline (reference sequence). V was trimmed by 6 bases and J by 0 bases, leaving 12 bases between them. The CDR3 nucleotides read TGTGCCAGTAGGGTACCGGGGACCTCCTACGAGCAGTACTTC. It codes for CASRVPGTSYEQYF.

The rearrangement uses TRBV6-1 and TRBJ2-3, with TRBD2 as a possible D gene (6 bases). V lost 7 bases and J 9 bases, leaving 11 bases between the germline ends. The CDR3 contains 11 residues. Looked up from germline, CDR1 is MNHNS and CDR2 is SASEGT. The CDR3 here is CASIAGRTQYF. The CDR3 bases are TGTGCCAGCATCGCAGGGAGGACGCAGTATTTT.

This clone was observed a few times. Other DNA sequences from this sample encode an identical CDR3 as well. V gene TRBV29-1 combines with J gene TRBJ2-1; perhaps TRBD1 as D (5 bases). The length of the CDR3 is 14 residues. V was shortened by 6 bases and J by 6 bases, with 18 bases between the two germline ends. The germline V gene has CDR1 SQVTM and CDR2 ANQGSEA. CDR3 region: CSVDHLRDFNEQFF. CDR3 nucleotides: TGCAGCGTGGACCACCTCAGGGATTTCAATGAGCAGTTCTTC.

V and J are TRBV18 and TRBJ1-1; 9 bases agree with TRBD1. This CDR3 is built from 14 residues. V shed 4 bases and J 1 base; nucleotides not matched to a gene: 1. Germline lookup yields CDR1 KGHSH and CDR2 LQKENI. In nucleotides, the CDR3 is TGTGCCAGCTCACAGGGACAGGGGAACACTGAAGCTTTCTTT. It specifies CASSQGQGNTEAFF.